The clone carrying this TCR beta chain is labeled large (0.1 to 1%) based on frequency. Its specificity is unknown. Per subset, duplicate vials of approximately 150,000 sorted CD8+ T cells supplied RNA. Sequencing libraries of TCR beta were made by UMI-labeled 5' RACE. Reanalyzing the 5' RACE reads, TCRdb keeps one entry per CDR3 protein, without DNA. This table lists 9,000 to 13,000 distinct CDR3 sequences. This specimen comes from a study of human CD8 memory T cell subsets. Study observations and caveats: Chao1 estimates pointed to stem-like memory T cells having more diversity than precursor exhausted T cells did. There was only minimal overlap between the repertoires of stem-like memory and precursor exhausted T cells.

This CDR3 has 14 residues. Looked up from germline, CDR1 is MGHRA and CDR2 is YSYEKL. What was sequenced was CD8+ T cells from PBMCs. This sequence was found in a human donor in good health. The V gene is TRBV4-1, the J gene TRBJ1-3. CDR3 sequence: CASSPVEAGNTIYF.